Following are 19 T cell receptor beta chains from one sample sequenced in a study of patients and donors after allogeneic stem cell transplantation. One entry per CDR3 protein, called by TCRdb with MiXCR from the RT-PCR reads. The sample yields about 230,000 distinct CDR3 sequences, roughly an eighth seen once. The source material was blood, either unsorted or a sorted T cell fraction (not recorded which). The receptors shown here come from a human donor who was either an allogeneic HSCT recipient or a stem cell or donor lymphocyte infusion donor (not recorded which). It is not recorded whose cells these are; they may come from a transplant donor.

This clonotype was seen a handful of times. The V call is TRBV6-2 or TRBV6-3, the J call TRBJ1-5; 7 positions agree with TRBD1. The trim removed 7 bases at V and 4 bases at J, leaving 7 bases unmatched. The CDR3 consists of 14 residues. CDR1 is MNHEY, CDR2 SVGEGT, per germline. The CDR3 loop reads CASTDRVGNQPQHF. In DNA, the CDR3 is TGTGCCAGCACCGACAGGGTTGGTAATCAGCCCCAGCATTTT.

This clonotype was counted many times. The chain combines TRBV29-1 with TRBJ2-7; 9 positions match TRBD2. The CDR3 totals 13 residues. V shed 0 bases and J 3 bases; nucleotides not matched to a gene: 0. CDR1 is SQVTM, CDR2 ANQGSEA, per germline. For the CDR3, the DNA is TGCAGCGTTGAAGAACTAGCGGGCTACGAGCAGTACTTC. It is translated as CSVEELAGYEQYF.

This clonotype showed up many times. This sequence joins TRBV6-1 and TRBJ1-2; 9 nucleotides line up with TRBD1. The CDR3 loop spans 15 amino acids. The germline CDR1 and CDR2 sequences are MNHNS and SASEGT. V lost 5 bases to trimming and J lost 4 bases; unmatched junction nucleotides: 8. CDR3 sequence: CASSPGQGSPYGYTF. The CDR3 DNA reads as TGTGCCAGCAGTCCTGGACAGGGGAGCCCCTATGGCTACACCTTC.

This clonotype was detected ten times or more. V is TRBV5-1 and J is TRBJ1-5; the match to TRBD1 covers 9 bases. J lost 7 bases, V lost 4 bases, and 6 bases had no gene match. This CDR3 is built from 14 residues. CDR1 SGHRS and CDR2 YFSETQ come from the germline V gene. CDR3 sequence: CASSIGQGQQPQHF. For the CDR3, the DNA is TGCGCCAGCAGCATCGGACAGGGGCAGCAGCCCCAGCATTTT.

This clonotype appeared many times. The rearrangement uses TRBV15 and TRBJ1-1, with D unclear. V was pared by 3 bases and J by 10 bases, with 9 bases between. Germline CDR1 LNHNV, CDR2 YYDKDF (reference sequence). The CDR3 is 11 residues long. The CDR3 DNA is TGTGCCACCAGCAGTGGGTGGGGAGCTTTCTTT. As protein: CATSSGWGAFF.

This clonotype was seen a handful of times. The chain carries TRBV6-1 and TRBJ2-3; weak D call: TRBD2 (6 bases). CDR3 size: 15 residues. CDR1 MNHNS and CDR2 SASEGT come from the germline V gene. Trimming removed 6 bases at V and 1 base at J, with 14 bases between. In DNA, the CDR3 is TGTGCCAGCAGCCTGCCGGCTAGCGGCACAGATACGCAGTATTTT. This gives the protein CASSLPASGTDTQYF.

This clonotype was counted between two and nine times. This rearrangement joins TRBV5-1 to TRBJ1-3; D is ambiguous. The V gene's germline CDR1 is SGHRS and CDR2 YFSETQ. Trimming took 0 bases from V and 0 from J, leaving 4 bases between them. CDR3 length: 14 amino acids. The chain's CDR3 is CASSLDNSGNTIYF. The CDR3, as DNA: TGCGCCAGCAGCTTGGACAACTCTGGAAACACCATATATTTT. The variable domain in full, with the rest retrieved from reference TRBV5-1 and TRBJ1-3, is KAGVTQTPRYLIKTRGQQVTLSCSPISGHRSVSWYQQTPGQGLQFLFEYFSETQRNKGNFPGRFSGRQFSNSRSEMNVSTLELGDSALYLCASSLDNSGNTIYFGEGSWLTVV.

This clonotype was counted at least ten times. The chain couples TRBV20-1 to TRBJ1-1; D perhaps matches TRBD1 (6 bases). CDR1 and CDR2 from the germline V gene are DFQATT and SNEGSKA (reference sequence). V lost 3 bases, J lost 3 bases, and 11 bases lay in between. This CDR3 has 13 residues. The CDR3 DNA reads as TGCAGTGCTAGCGATTACAGGGACACTGAAGCTTTCTTT. Its protein is CSASDYRDTEAFF.

This clonotype was counted only a few times. CDR3 protein: CSARDIRTASYEQYF. DNA for the CDR3: TGCAGTGCTAGAGATATCCGGACAGCATCCTACGAGCAGTACTTC. This sequence joins TRBV20-1 and TRBJ2-7; possible D gene TRBD1, 6 bases. The length of the CDR3 is 15 residues. Trimming shortened V by 0 bases and J by 1 base, and 13 bases separated the two germline ends. The germline V gene encodes CDR1 DFQATT and CDR2 SNEGSKA (reference sequence).

The chain joins TRBV4-3 to TRBJ2-1, with TRBD2 identical over 15 bases. The junction had 10 bases not matched to a gene; V was cut back by 4 bases and J by 9 bases. Germline CDR1 LGHNA, CDR2 YSLEER. The CDR3 contains 17 residues. DNA for the CDR3: TGCGCCAGCAGCCGCGGACTAGCGGGGGGGCAATACGGTGAGCAGTTCTTC. It is translated as CASSRGLAGGQYGEQFF.

The genes are TRBV6-2 or TRBV6-3 and TRBJ2-5; D perhaps matches TRBD2 (6 bases). The germline gives CDR1 MNHEY, CDR2 SVGEGT. Trimming pared 5 bases from V and 9 bases from J, leaving 19 bases between. The CDR3 consists of 14 residues. CDR3 coding DNA: TGTGCCAGCAGTGGTCGACGTGGAGGGCGCCCCCAGTACTTC. Translation gives CASSGRRGGRPQYF.

This clonotype qualifies as medium-sized. The chain combines TRBV20-1 with TRBJ2-2; D unresolved. V was trimmed by 0 bases and J by 0 bases, leaving 8 bases between them. The length of the CDR3 is 15 residues. Germline V lookup: CDR1 DFQATT, CDR2 SNEGSKA (reference sequence). The CDR3 sequence is CSARDFSANTGELFF. The CDR3 DNA is TGCAGTGCTAGAGATTTCAGCGCGAACACCGGGGAGCTGTTTTTT.

This chain connects TRBV6-1 to TRBJ2-7; weak D call: TRBD1 (5 bases). V was shortened by 10 bases and J by 4 bases, with 11 bases between the two germline ends. The CDR3 runs to 11 residues. Looked up from germline, CDR1 is MNHNS and CDR2 is SASEGT. The CDR3 is CATRPGYEQYF. The CDR3 DNA reads TGTGCCACCCGGCCAGGGTACGAGCAGTACTTC.

This clonotype was counted a few times. This chain joins TRBV21-1 and TRBJ2-6; the D call in the table, TRBD1, was not verified against the DNA. TRBV21-1 corresponds to a pseudogene. The CDR3 consists of 19 residues. The CDR3 bases are TGTGCCAGCAGCAAAGCCCGGGACAGGGGACCCTCTGGGGCCAACGTCCTGACTTTC. Translating it yields CASSKARDRGPSGANVLTF.

This clonotype was counted between two and nine times. CDR3 sequence reads: CASSQSGGAFLYGYTF. In nucleotides, the CDR3 is TGTGCCAGCAGCCAGTCAGGGGGCGCTTTTCTGTATGGCTACACCTTC. The V and J genes are TRBV3-1 and TRBJ1-2; 8 bases are a match to TRBD1. Germline V CDR1 and CDR2: LGHDT, YNNKEL (reference sequence). The length of the CDR3 is 16 residues. Trimming cost V 3 bases and J 5 bases; bases outside gene matches: 11.

This clonotype was picked up a small number of times. The gene calls are TRBV5-1 and TRBJ2-2, with 8 bases that match TRBD2. The junction had 12 bases not matched to a gene; V was cut back by 3 bases and J by 5 bases. This CDR3 has 17 amino acids. The germline V gene encodes CDR1 SGHRS and CDR2 YFSETQ. This CDR3 is CASSSLSGGAGTGELFF. CDR3 nucleotides: TGCGCCAGCAGCTCCCTTTCGGGGGGGGCCGGAACCGGGGAGCTGTTTTTT.

This clonotype was detected ten times or more. V and J are TRBV10-3 and TRBJ2-3; D unclear. CDR1 ENHRY and CDR2 SYGVKD come from the germline V gene. The CDR3 consists of 13 residues. The germline V and J ends were trimmed by 3 bases and 8 bases, with 12 bases remaining between them. The CDR3 spells CAISEGPDGTQYF. The CDR3 bases are TGTGCCATCAGTGAAGGGCCCGACGGTACGCAGTATTTT.

The V gene is TRBV30, the J gene TRBJ2-7; D may correspond to TRBD1 or TRBD2 (5 bases each). V was clipped by 0 bases and J by 2 bases, with 14 bases between them. Germline-derived CDR1 and CDR2 are GTSNPN and SVGIG (reference sequence). This CDR3 spans 15 amino acids. This CDR3 is CAWSVAAAQAYEQYF. The CDR3 DNA reads as TGTGCCTGGAGTGTAGCGGCAGCACAGGCCTACGAGCAGTACTTC.

In its sample, this clonotype was seen a few times. The chain is built from TRBV7-3 and TRBJ2-1, with 14 positions matching TRBD2. The CDR3 has 15 residues. V shed 5 bases, J shed 7 bases, and the junction held 4 bases outside the gene matches. Germline V gene lookup returns CDR1 SGHTA and CDR2 FQGTGA. CDR3 residues: CASSRLAGGPNEQFF. The CDR3 DNA reads TGTGCCAGCAGCAGACTAGCGGGGGGGCCTAATGAGCAGTTCTTC.